This TCR beta chain was captured in a study of T-cell memory formation after mild COVID-19 (dated by TCRdb to 2020 to 2022). About the full investigation: TCR sequence clusters from the two donors were found to be largely donor specific. T-cell clones expanding and contracting after mild COVID-19 in a couple of donors were tracked by longitudinal TCRalpha and TCRbeta repertoire sequencing. The cohort comprised two young, previously healthy adult volunteers, one female and one male.

As to this clonotype: Its antigen target is currently unknown. No qualities accompany the bases; no much larger clone lies one base away.

The investigation overall reported the following: Contracting CD4+ clones appeared mostly in the CM and EM memory subsets, whereas CD8+ clones were enriched in EMRA. The study included only a couple of mild cases, and larger cohorts that include severe cases with pre-infection samples were judged to be necessary. The second-wave clones that peaked on day 37 were not confirmed to be SARS-CoV-2 specific. Clones that contracted from day 15 to 85 showed balanced CD4/CD8 phenotypes, whereas a second wave of clones that expanded from day 15 to 37 leaned towards CD4+. Some responding clones were detected in pre-infection memory, suggesting pre-existing cross-reactive memory T cells joined the SARS-CoV-2 response.

The germline V gene gives CDR1 as SGHDT and CDR2 as YYEEEE. V is pruned by 2 bases and J by 0 bases, leaving 1 base of the junction without a gene match. The CDR3 measures 14 amino acids from cysteine to phenylalanine. CDR3 DNA is the only sequence kept; it has 42 bases, read in frame from the first base. Sequencing relied on an Illumina NovaSeq 6000. TCRalpha and TCRbeta cDNA libraries were constructed by 5'RACE with constant-segment primers, with sample barcodes and unique molecular identifiers being introduced. Trizol reagent was used to extract RNA from every sample. The libraries were amplified in two PCR steps, and the second step added a second sample barcode and Illumina TruSeq adapters. Libraries were sequenced on an Illumina NovaSeq with 2 x 150 bp paired-end reads. From the authors' description of their analysis: With migec v1.2.7, reads were demultiplexed and then collapsed into UMI-guided consensus sequences. Using mixcr v2.1.11, UMI consensuses were aligned to TRA and TRB V and J templates and then assembled into clonotypes. A clonotype was counted as expanded or contracted only if both edgeR and NoisET called the change significant, with noise models trained on biological replicates. For edgeR calls, a false discovery rate-adjusted p below 0.01 and a log2 fold-change threshold of 1 were applied. As an exploratory analysis of dynamics, PCA with hierarchical clustering was applied to max-normalized trajectories of the 1000 most abundant clonotypes. Each responding clone was given a CD4 or CD8 phenotype based on the CD4+ and CD8+ repertoires, which had been sequenced separately. TCRdb ran its own pipeline on the public reads, namely fastp trimming at Q25 and MiXCR clone calling, and kept in-frame beta chains. Records with the same CDR3 protein are collapsed into one entry carrying the most frequent genes and DNA. TCRdb, not the authors, supplied the V and J calls. The sample table contains some 450,000 distinct CDR3 sequences; only one count was recorded for under 20% of them. The top ten clones comprise 20% to 25% of the sample.

PBMCs were isolated by Ficoll-Paque density gradient centrifugation. The chain employs TRBV5-6 and TRBJ1-2, with 7 bases matching TRBD1. The origin of this receptor is a man aged 18 to 30 who had mild COVID-19 (a few samples of this study predate the infection). The sample titles of this study are shuffled in the database, so cell type and time point are left out; the donor was told from shared clones. The source material was PBMCs or a T cell subset sorted from them (not recorded which). The CDR3 in this case is CASSFDRANYGYTF. Read as DNA, the sequence is TGTGCCAGCAGCTTCGACAGGGCTAACTATGGCTACACCTTC.